This T cell receptor beta chain came from a study of T cell responses to AZD1222 COVID-19 vaccine. Regarding the study as a whole: Clonal diversity was possibly underestimated, and the donors were mostly white British, with more females. CD4 TCRs associated with vaccination spanned spike, dominating at 160-218 and 743-854. Compared with day 0, the breadth and depth of the Spike-specific TCR repertoire rose significantly after two doses of AZD1222.

The CDR3 contains 16 residues. V shed 1 base and J shed 0 bases, with 10 bases lying between them. Germline V gives CDR1 SGHVS, CDR2 FNYEAQ. Only in-frame clones appear in the TCRdb table, and some are missing; sequencing was by immunoSEQ multiplex PCR. The sample lists around 100,000 clones, approximately 87% occurring once. In regard to this clone: The antigen is not known.

The sequence derives from an adult in good health. The chain combines TRBV7-6 with TRBJ1-3; D gene ambiguous. Here the sequenced sample was peripheral blood, taken on day 0 of AZD1222 vaccination. The CDR3 DNA reads as TGTGCCAGCAGCTTAGGGAGCCAGCCCTCTGGAAACACCATATATTTT. Its protein product is CASSLGSQPSGNTIYF.